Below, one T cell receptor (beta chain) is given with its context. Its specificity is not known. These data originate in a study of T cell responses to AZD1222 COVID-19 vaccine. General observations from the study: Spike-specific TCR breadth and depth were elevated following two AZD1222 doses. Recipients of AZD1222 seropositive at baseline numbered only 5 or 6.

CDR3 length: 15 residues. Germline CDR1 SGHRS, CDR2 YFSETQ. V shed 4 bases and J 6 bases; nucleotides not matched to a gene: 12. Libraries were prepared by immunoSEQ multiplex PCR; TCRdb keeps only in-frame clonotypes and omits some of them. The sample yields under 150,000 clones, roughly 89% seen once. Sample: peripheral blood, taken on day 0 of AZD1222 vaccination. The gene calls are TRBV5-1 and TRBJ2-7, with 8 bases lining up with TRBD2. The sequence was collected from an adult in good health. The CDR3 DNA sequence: TGCGCCAGCAGCGGCTTTGACGGGAGGGTAGGCGAGCAGTACTTC. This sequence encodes CASSGFDGRVGEQYF.